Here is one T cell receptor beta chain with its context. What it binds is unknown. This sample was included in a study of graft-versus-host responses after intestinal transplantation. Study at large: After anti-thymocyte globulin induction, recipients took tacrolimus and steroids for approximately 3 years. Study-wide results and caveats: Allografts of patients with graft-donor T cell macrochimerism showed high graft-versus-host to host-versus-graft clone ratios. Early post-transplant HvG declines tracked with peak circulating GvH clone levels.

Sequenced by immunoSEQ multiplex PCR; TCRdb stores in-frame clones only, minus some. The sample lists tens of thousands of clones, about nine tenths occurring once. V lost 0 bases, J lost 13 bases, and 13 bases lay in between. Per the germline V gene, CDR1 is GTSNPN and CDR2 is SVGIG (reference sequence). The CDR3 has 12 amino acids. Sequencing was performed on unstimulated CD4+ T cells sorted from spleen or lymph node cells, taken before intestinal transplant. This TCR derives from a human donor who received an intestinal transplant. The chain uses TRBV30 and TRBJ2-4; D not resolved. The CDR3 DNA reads TGTGCCTGGAGTGTAGGAGAAATCAAACAGTACTTC. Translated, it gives CAWSVGEIKQYF.